Each of the 31 T cell receptor beta chains below was sequenced from the same sample in a study. TCRdb recomputed calls from the 5' RACE reads with MiXCR, one row per CDR3 protein. The sample consists of approximately 60,000 distinct CDR3 sequences, 28% of them appearing once. The specimen was tumor-infiltrating memory CD4+ T cells sorted from the breast tumor. Subset: memory CD4+ T cells, CD4+CD45RO+CD25-. The receptors stem from a female donor with breast cancer.

This clonotype has a count of ten or more. V and J are TRBV6-5 and TRBJ2-2; D is unresolved. V was shortened by 5 bases and J by 4 bases, with 14 bases between the two germline ends. Per germline, CDR1 MNHEY and CDR2 SVGAGI. The CDR3 is 15 residues long. The CDR3 here is CASSTRTRSTGELFF. The DNA of the CDR3 is TGTGCCAGCAGTACTCGGACCCGGTCCACCGGGGAGCTGTTTTTT.

This clonotype has a handful of counts. This sequence joins TRBV5-1 and TRBJ2-3; D remains ambiguous. Germline CDR1 SGHRS, CDR2 YFSETQ. V lost 3 bases, J lost 0 bases, and 5 bases lay in between. The CDR3 covers 13 residues. The CDR3 DNA reads as TGCGCCAGCAGCTCTCCTAGCACAGATACGCAGTATTTT. Encoded protein: CASSSPSTDTQYF.

This clonotype showed up just a few times. The rearrangement links TRBV7-3 to TRBJ2-3, with TRBD1 matching 8 bases. The CDR3 contains 16 residues. Germline CDR1 SGHTA, CDR2 FQGTGA. The junction had 12 bases not matched to a gene; V was cut back by 5 bases and J by 5 bases. The CDR3 loop reads CASSGQGRGLGDTQYF. CDR3 in DNA: TGTGCCAGCAGCGGACAGGGACGGGGGTTGGGAGATACGCAGTATTTT.

This clonotype has at least ten counts. The rearrangement links TRBV6-5 to TRBJ1-1; D is perhaps TRBD1 (6 bases). The V and J ends lost 6 bases and 12 bases respectively, with 17 bases between them. The CDR3 is 12 residues long. The germline V gene encodes CDR1 MNHEY and CDR2 SVGAGI. The CDR3 DNA follows: TGTGCCAGCAGCAAAAAAGGGGGGGGAACTTTCTTT. Translated: CASSKKGGGTFF.

This sequence joins TRBV12-3 or TRBV12-4 and TRBJ2-4; 8 bases align to TRBD1. CDR3 length: 14 amino acids. Trimming removed 2 bases from V and 6 bases from J; junction bases left unmatched: 3. CDR3 coding DNA: TGTGCCAGCAGTTTACCCCAGGGGGCAAACATTCAGTACTTC. It is translated as CASSLPQGANIQYF.

The chain joins TRBV11-1 to TRBJ2-1; D is unresolved. CDR1 SGHAT and CDR2 FQDESV come from the germline V gene (reference sequence). The length of the CDR3 is 16 residues. The germline V and J ends were trimmed by 1 base and 4 bases, with 14 bases remaining between them. CDR3 bases: TGTGCCAGCAGCTTAGGCAAGCCGACAAGATACAATGAGCAGTTCTTC. Amino acids: CASSLGKPTRYNEQFF.

This chain joins TRBV6-5 and TRBJ2-7, with no clear D. The CDR3 covers 12 residues. The ends were cut back, 5 bases at V and 0 bases at J, with 5 bases in the middle. Germline lookup yields CDR1 MNHEY and CDR2 SVGAGI. The CDR3 coding sequence is TGTGCCAGCAGTGACGACTCCTACGAGCAGTACTTC. It codes for CASSDDSYEQYF.

In regard to this clonotype: At one end the junction does not follow the germline gene, possibly because of a read error. The chain combines TRBV7-7 with TRBJ2-1; 10 bases map to TRBD2. CDR1 is SSHAT, CDR2 FNYEAQ, per germline (reference sequence). CDR3 length: 16 residues. The CDR3: CASSDQLAGGGNEQFF. The DNA for the CDR3 is TGTGCTAGCAGCGACCAATTAGCGGGAGGAGGGAATGAGCAGTTCTTC.

The chain carries TRBV20-1 and TRBJ1-2; D perhaps matches TRBD1 (6 bases). Trimming shortened V by 0 bases and J by 0 bases, and 8 bases separated the two germline ends. Germline CDR1 is DFQATT and CDR2 is SNEGSKA (reference sequence). This CDR3 is 14 amino acids long. For the CDR3, the DNA is TGCAGTGCTAGAGAGCAGGGGTCTAACTATGGCTACACCTTC. This encodes CSAREQGSNYGYTF.

A word on this clonotype: No conserved phenylalanine or tryptophan is present at the end of the CDR3, so a read error is the likely explanation. This rearrangement joins TRBV16 to TRBJ1-1; D is unclear. Trimming took off 4 bases at V and 0 bases at J, with 12 bases between the two ends. The CDR3 consists of 15 residues. In germline, CDR1 is KGHSY, CDR2 FQNENV. In DNA, the CDR3 is TGTGCCAGCAGCCGATCGACGGCCATGAACACTGAAGCTTTCTTA. Translated, it gives CASSRSTAMNTEAFL.

This rearrangement joins TRBV29-1 to TRBJ1-1; unclear D gene. Germline-derived CDR1 and CDR2 are SQVTM and ANQGSEA. This CDR3 has 13 residues. V lost 6 bases and J lost 6, with 17 bases in between. The CDR3 bases are TGCAGCGTCGCGGGCTTCCAGGCTGCTGAAGCTTTCTTT. This encodes CSVAGFQAAEAFF. Full variable domain (rest looked up from reference TRBV29-1 and TRBJ1-1): SAVISQKPSRDICQRGTSLTIQCQVDSQVTMMFWYRQQPGQSLTLIATANQGSEATYESGFVIDKFPISRPNLTFSTLTVSNMSPEDSSIYLCSVAGFQAAEAFFGQGTRLTVV.

Comment on this clonotype: Likely a read error: the CDR3 ends without its conserved phenylalanine or tryptophan. The chain joins TRBV6-2 or TRBV6-3 to TRBJ1-1; D not certain. The CDR3 extends over 14 amino acids. Per the germline V gene, CDR1 is MNHEY and CDR2 is SVGEGT. V shed 4 bases and J shed 1 base, with 10 bases lying between them. The CDR3 DNA reads as TGTGCCAGCAGTTTGGCACACGAGAACACTGAAGCTTTCCTT. Its translation is CASSLAHENTEAFL.

The gene calls are TRBV28 and TRBJ1-6; D remains unclear. The CDR3 covers 18 residues. From germline, CDR1 is MDHEN and CDR2 SYDVKM. Trimming pared 2 bases from V and 0 bases from J, leaving 14 bases between. DNA for the CDR3: TGTGCCAGCAGTTTAGGAGTTGAGGTCGGCTCCTATAATTCACCCCTCCACTTT. Translation: CASSLGVEVGSYNSPLHF.

The chain combines TRBV27 with TRBJ1-5, with D possibly TRBD1 on 5 matching bases. In germline, CDR1 is MNHEY, CDR2 SMNVEV (reference sequence). Between the trimmed V and J ends, which lost 6 bases and 6 bases, there was a span of 27 bases. The CDR3 consists of 18 residues. The CDR3 reads CASSNTPGWLGQGQPQHF. The CDR3 DNA follows: TGTGCCAGCAGCAACACCCCAGGGTGGCTTGGCCAGGGTCAGCCCCAGCATTTT.

As to this clonotype: Relative to the germline gene, one junction end is altered; a read error may explain this. The chain links TRBV5-1 to TRBJ2-4, with TRBD1 matching 7 bases. The CDR3 contains 16 residues. Germline CDR1 is SGHRS and CDR2 is YFSETQ. Written as DNA, the CDR3 is TGCGCCAGCAGCGATGACAGGGATCGACCCAAAACCATTCAGTACTTC. This encodes CASSDDRDRPKTIQYF.

This clonotype was found a few times. The chain has TRBV6-6 and TRBJ1-4; D may be TRBD1 (5 bases). The CDR3 extends over 13 amino acids. V lost 11 bases to trimming and J lost 5 bases, with 15 bases between them. Germline CDR1 is MNHNY and CDR2 is SVGAGI (reference sequence). The CDR3 sequence is CAASGGGNEKLFF. DNA of the CDR3: TGTGCCGCCTCCGGCGGGGGAAATGAAAAACTGTTTTTT.

The CDR3 DNA follows: TGCAGTGCCAAGGACTACACTGAAGCTTTCTTT. This translates into CSAKDYTEAFF. The chain has TRBV20-1 and TRBJ1-1; D uncertain. With 6 bases removed from V and 3 bases from J, the gap between germline ends came to 8 bases. The CDR3 has 11 amino acids. Germline lookup yields CDR1 DFQATT and CDR2 SNEGSKA (reference sequence).

The genes are TRBV4-1 and TRBJ1-2; TRBD1 aligns across 7 bases. This CDR3 is 16 amino acids long. The J segment lost 8 bases and the V segment lost 4 bases, leaving 16 bases of the junction unmatched. Germline CDR1 and CDR2: MGHRA and YSYEKL. CDR3 sequence: CASSLNPRGPRGGYTF. CDR3 bases: TGCGCCAGCAGCCTGAATCCTAGGGGGCCCCGTGGGGGCTACACCTTC.

This clonotype was observed a few times. V usage is TRBV7-2 and J usage is TRBJ1-5, with D uncertain. V was trimmed by 5 bases and J by 2 bases, leaving 19 bases between them. This CDR3 spans 17 amino acids. CDR1 and CDR2 (germline): SGHTA, FQGNSA. CDR3 loop: CASSPSLAPGRNQPQHF. The CDR3 bases are TGTGCCAGCAGCCCGAGTTTGGCGCCGGGCCGCAATCAGCCCCAGCATTTT.

On this clonotype: At one end, the junction sequence differs from germline, possibly due to a read error. The rearrangement uses TRBV7-8 and TRBJ1-5; D is ambiguous. Germline V gene lookup returns CDR1 SGHVS and CDR2 FQNEAQ. The CDR3 is 14 amino acids. The CDR3 protein is CASSLQELRQPQHF. CDR3 nucleotides: TGCGCCAGCAGCTTACAAGAGTTGAGGCAGCCCCAGCATTTT.

The rearrangement links TRBV7-9 to TRBJ1-4; 7 bases are a match to TRBD1. CDR1 is SEHNR, CDR2 FQNEAQ, per germline (reference sequence). CDR3 length equals 15 residues. With V trimmed by 5 bases and J by 3 bases, 6 bases remained unmatched. CDR3 DNA: TGTGCCAGCAGCCAACAGGGGAGAGCTAATGAAAAACTGTTTTTT. Residues: CASSQQGRANEKLFF.

In this sample, this clonotype turned up a few times. J is TRBJ2-1 and V is TRBV5-1; D ambiguous. The CDR3 is 13 amino acids. V dropped 4 bases and J dropped 5 bases, with 10 bases sitting between them. Germline loops: CDR1 SGHRS, CDR2 YFSETQ. The CDR3 DNA reads as TGCGCCAGCAGCCTCCGAGTTAACAATGAGCAGTTCTTC. The encoded protein is CASSLRVNNEQFF.

The chain links TRBV6-2 or TRBV6-3 to TRBJ2-2; D is possibly TRBD1 or TRBD2 (5 bases each). The CDR3 length is 15 residues. Germline V gene data show CDR1 as MNHEY and CDR2 as SVGEGT. Trimming took off 5 bases at V and 0 bases at J, with 10 bases between the two ends. CDR3 protein: CASSPGAANTGELFF. The CDR3 coding sequence is TGTGCCAGCAGTCCCGGGGCAGCGAACACCGGGGAGCTGTTTTTT.

The genes are TRBV30 and TRBJ2-1; maybe TRBD2 (7 bases). The CDR3 runs 13 residues. V lost 4 bases and J lost 9, with 16 bases in between. The germline CDR1 and CDR2 sequences are GTSNPN and SVGIG (reference sequence). The CDR3 sequence is CAWTGGLEGEQFF. In nucleotides, the CDR3 is TGTGCCTGGACGGGGGGCCTAGAGGGTGAGCAGTTCTTC.

In regard to this clonotype: No conserved phenylalanine or tryptophan is present at the end of the CDR3, so a read error is the likely explanation. The V call is TRBV5-1, the J call TRBJ1-6, with 10 nucleotides matching TRBD1. The germline CDR1 and CDR2 sequences are SGHRS and YFSETQ. V dropped 3 bases and J dropped 9; count of bases not matched to a gene: 9. CDR3 length: 16 amino acids. This chain's CDR3 is CASSYGTGDHSSPLHY. CDR3 bases: TGCGCCAGCAGCTACGGGACAGGGGATCATAGTTCACCCCTCCACTAT.

Many counts were recorded for this clonotype. This chain uses TRBV5-5 with TRBJ1-2; a weak D match, TRBD1 (6 bases). Germline lookup yields CDR1 SGHKS and CDR2 YYEKEE (reference sequence). Trimming removed 2 bases at V and 4 bases at J, with 9 bases between. The CDR3 spans 13 residues. As DNA, the CDR3 is TGTGCCAGCAGCTTTGCACAGGGCTATGGCTACACCTTC. Translated: CASSFAQGYGYTF.

This clonotype was observed a few times. The chain is built from TRBV7-2 and TRBJ2-5; TRBD2 is a possible D gene (6 bases). With 0 bases removed from V and 0 bases from J, the gap between germline ends came to 8 bases. The CDR3 extends over 15 amino acids. Looked up from germline, CDR1 is SGHTA and CDR2 is FQGNSA. CDR3 nucleotide sequence: TGTGCCAGCAGCTTAGCCGGGACTTACCAAGAGACCCAGTACTTC. This encodes CASSLAGTYQETQYF.

There are a few counts of this clonotype. The chain is built from TRBV7-3 and TRBJ2-5, with D perhaps TRBD1 (6 bases). Germline values: CDR1 SGHTA, CDR2 FQGTGA. The V gene lost 5 bases and the J gene lost 5 bases, with 12 bases spanning the gap. This CDR3 is built from 13 residues. The CDR3 region has the DNA TGTGCCAGCAGCAGGAACAGGGAGGAGACCCAGTACTTC. It codes for CASSRNREETQYF. Together with reference TRBV7-3 and TRBJ2-5, the CDR3 gives the full variable domain: GAGVSQTPSNKVTEKGKYVELRCDPISGHTALYWYRQSLGQGPEFLIYFQGTGAADDSGLPNDRFFAVRPEGSVSTLKIQRTERGDSAVYLCASSRNREETQYFGPGTRLLVL.

The chain uses TRBV7-9 and TRBJ2-2, with 10 bases lining up with TRBD2. This CDR3 has 16 amino acids. Per the germline V gene, CDR1 is SEHNR and CDR2 is FQNEAQ (reference sequence). V trimming: 8 bases; J trimming: 4 bases; junction bases outside the gene matches: 10. The CDR3 protein is CASQAGTSVATGELFF. CDR3 nucleotide sequence: TGTGCCAGCCAAGCAGGGACTAGCGTAGCCACCGGGGAGCTGTTTTTT.

The CDR3 loop is CASSPHGQGATEAFF. The CDR3 region has the DNA TGTGCCAGCAGTCCTCACGGACAGGGGGCCACTGAAGCTTTCTTT. V gene TRBV6-5 combines with J gene TRBJ1-1, with 11 bases aligning to TRBD1. Germline V gene sequence: CDR1 MNHEY, CDR2 SVGAGI. After removal of 5 bases from V and 4 bases from J, the junction contained 6 bases not matched to a gene. The CDR3 is made up of 15 amino acids.

V gene TRBV4-2 combines with J gene TRBJ1-3; the D is unclear. The germline gives CDR1 LGHNA, CDR2 YNFKEQ. The CDR3 covers 13 residues. V lost 4 bases to trimming and J lost 2 bases, with 6 bases between them. The CDR3 reads CASSPGPGNTIYF. CDR3 bases: TGTGCCAGCAGCCCGGGCCCTGGAAACACCATATATTTT.